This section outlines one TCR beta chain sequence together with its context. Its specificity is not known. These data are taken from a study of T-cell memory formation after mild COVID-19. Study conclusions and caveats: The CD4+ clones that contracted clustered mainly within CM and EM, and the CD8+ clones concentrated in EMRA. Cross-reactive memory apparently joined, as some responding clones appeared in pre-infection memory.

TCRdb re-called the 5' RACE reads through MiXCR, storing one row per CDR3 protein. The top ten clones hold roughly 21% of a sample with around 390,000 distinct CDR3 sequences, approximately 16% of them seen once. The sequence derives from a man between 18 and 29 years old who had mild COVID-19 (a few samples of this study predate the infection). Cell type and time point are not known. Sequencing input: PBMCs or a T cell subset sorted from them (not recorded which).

The CDR3 DNA reads TGTGCCAGCAGCCCTACCTCATGGGATACGCAGTATTTT. This encodes CASSPTSWDTQYF. This chain connects TRBV11-2 to TRBJ2-3, with unresolved D. Germline V gene data show CDR1 as SGHAT and CDR2 as FQNNGV. This CDR3 contains 13 residues. V shed 5 bases and J shed 6 bases, with 12 bases lying between them. Supplemented by reference TRBV11-2 and TRBJ2-3, the full variable domain reads EAGVAQSPRYKIIEKRQSVAFWCNPISGHATLYWYQQILGQGPKLLIQFQNNGVVDDSQLPKDRFSAERLKGVDSTLKIQPAKLEDSAVYLCASSPTSWDTQYFGPGTRLTVL.